This T cell receptor beta chain comes out of a study of CD8+ T cells in alopecia areata. Study conclusions and caveats: Scalp repertoires also include resident alphabeta T cells from normal skin. Compared with normal scalp, lesional scalp had higher clonality and more expanded CD8+ clones. Clarity of TCR sharing across patients fell short of that in mice, possibly HLA-related.

This clone was picked up a small number of times. Its antigen is unidentified. Researchers picked out CD4+ and CD8+ T cells from PBMCs by sorting. RNA, once extracted, was reverse transcribed into cDNA for use as the sequencing template. Measured with immunoSEQ multiplex PCR; TCRdb has only the in-frame clones, and not every one. The data hold roughly 120,000 clones, with about 61% observed a single time. V dropped 6 bases and J dropped 9 bases, with 12 bases sitting between them. From germline, CDR1 is DFQATT and CDR2 SNEGSKA (reference sequence). There are 11 residues in the CDR3. The sequence derives from a human donor in good health. J is TRBJ2-1 and V is TRBV20-1; D remains ambiguous. Sequencing was done on a sample of CD4+ T cells sorted from blood. CDR3 protein: CSAQGPTEQFF. The CDR3 region has the DNA TGCAGTGCCCAAGGCCCAACTGAGCAGTTCTTC.